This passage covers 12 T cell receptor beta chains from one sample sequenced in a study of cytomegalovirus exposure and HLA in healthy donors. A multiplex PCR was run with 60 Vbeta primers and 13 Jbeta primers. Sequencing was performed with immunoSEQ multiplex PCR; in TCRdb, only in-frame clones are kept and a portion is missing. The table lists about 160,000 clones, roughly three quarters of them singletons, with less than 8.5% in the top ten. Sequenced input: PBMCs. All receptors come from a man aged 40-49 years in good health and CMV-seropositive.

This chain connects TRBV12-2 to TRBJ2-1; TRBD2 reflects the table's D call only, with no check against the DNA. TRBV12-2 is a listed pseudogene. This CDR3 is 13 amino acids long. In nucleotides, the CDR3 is TGTGCAAGGGGCGGGGGCTGTCACAATGAGCAGTTCTTC. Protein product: CARGGGCHNEQFF.

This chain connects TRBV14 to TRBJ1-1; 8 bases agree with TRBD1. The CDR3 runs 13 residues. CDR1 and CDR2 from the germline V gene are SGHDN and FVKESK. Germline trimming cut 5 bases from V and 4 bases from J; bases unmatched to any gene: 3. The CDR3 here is CASSETGGTEAFF. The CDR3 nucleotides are TGTGCCAGCAGCGAAACAGGGGGCACTGAAGCTTTCTTT.

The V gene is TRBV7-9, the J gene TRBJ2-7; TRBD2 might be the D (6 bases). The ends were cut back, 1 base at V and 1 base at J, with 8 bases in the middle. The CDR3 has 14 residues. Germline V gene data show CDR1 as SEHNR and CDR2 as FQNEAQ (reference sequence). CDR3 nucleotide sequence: TGTGCCAGCAGCTTAGGGGGACTGTCCTACGAGCAGTACTTC. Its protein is CASSLGGLSYEQYF.

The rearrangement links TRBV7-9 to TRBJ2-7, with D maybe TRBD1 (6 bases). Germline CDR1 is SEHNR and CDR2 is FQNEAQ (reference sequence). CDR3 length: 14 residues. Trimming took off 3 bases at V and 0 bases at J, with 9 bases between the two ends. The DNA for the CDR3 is TGTGCCAGCAGCTTCGGGGACACCTCCTACGAGCAGTACTTC. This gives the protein CASSFGDTSYEQYF.

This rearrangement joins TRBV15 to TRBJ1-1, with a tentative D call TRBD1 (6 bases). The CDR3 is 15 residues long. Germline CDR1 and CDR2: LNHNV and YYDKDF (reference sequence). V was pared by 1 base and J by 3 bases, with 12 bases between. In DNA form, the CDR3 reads TGTGCCACCAGCAGAGTTCCAAAGGGGGACACTGAAGCTTTCTTT. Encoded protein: CATSRVPKGDTEAFF.

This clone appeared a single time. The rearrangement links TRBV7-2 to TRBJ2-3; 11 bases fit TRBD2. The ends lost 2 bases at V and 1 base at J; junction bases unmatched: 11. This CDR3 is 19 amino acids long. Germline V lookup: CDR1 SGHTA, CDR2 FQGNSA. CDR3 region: CASSLRQGRLAGRTDTQYF. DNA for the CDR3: TGTGCCAGCAGCTTAAGACAGGGTCGACTAGCGGGGCGCACAGATACGCAGTATTTT.

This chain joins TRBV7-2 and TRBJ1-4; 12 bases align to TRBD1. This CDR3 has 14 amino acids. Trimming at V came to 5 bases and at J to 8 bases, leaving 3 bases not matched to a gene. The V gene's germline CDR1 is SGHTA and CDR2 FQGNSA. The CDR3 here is CASSLGTGGEKLFF. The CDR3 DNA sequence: TGTGCCAGCAGCCTGGGGACAGGGGGCGAAAAACTGTTTTTT.

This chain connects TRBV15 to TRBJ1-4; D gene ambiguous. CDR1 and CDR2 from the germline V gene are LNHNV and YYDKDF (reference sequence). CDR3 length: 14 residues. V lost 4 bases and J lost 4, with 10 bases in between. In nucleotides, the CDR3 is TGTGCCACCAGCAAACTAAGCCTTAATGAAAAACTGTTTTTT. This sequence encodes CATSKLSLNEKLFF.

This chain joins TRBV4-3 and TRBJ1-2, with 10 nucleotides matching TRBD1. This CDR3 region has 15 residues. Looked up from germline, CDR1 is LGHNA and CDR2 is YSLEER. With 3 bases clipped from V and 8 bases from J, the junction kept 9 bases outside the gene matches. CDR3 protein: CASSQPWDRGSGYTF. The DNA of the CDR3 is TGCGCCAGCAGCCAGCCCTGGGACAGGGGATCGGGCTACACCTTC.

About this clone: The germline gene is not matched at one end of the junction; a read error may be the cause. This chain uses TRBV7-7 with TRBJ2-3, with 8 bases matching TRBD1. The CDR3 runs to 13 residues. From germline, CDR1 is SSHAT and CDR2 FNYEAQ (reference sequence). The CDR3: CASSLQGEDTQYF. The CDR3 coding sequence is TGTGCTAGCAGCTTACAGGGGGAAGATACGCAGTATTTT.

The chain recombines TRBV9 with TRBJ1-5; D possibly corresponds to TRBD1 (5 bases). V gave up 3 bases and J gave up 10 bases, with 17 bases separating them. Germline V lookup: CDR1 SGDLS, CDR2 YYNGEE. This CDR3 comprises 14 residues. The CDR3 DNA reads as TGTGCCAGCAGCGAGTCCGGCGGGGCTTCTCCCCAGCATTTT. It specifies CASSESGGASPQHF. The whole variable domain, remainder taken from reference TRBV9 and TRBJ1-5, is DSGVTQTPKHLITATGQRVTLRCSPRSGDLSVYWYQQSLDQGLQFLIQYYNGEERAKGNILERFSAQQFPDLHSELNLSSLELGDSALYFCASSESGGASPQHFGDGTRLSIL.

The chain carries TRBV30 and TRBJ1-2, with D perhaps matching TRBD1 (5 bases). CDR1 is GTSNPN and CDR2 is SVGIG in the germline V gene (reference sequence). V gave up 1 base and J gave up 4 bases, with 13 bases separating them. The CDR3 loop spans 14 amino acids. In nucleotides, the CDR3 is TGTGCCTGGAGTGGCGGGACCCTTACCTATGGCTACACCTTC. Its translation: CAWSGGTLTYGYTF.